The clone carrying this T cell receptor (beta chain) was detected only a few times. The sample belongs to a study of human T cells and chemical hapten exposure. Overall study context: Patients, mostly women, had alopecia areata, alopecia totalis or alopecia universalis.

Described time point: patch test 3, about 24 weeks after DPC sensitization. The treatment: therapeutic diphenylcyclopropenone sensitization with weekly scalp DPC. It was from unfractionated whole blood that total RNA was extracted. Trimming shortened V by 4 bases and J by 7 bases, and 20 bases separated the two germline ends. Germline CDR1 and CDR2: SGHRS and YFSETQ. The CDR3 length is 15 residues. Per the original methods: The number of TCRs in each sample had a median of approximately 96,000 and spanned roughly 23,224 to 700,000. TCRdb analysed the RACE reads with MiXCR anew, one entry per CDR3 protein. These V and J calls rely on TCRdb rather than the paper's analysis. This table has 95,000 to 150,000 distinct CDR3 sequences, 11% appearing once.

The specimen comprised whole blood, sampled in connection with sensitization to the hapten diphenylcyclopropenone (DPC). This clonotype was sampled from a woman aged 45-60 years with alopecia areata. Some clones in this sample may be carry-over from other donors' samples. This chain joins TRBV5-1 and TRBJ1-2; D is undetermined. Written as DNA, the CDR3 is TGCGCCAGCAGCCTGGATGGGGAGAGGAGTTTTGGCTACACCTTC. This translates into CASSLDGERSFGYTF. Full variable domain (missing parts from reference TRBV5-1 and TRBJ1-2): KAGVTQTPRYLIKTRGQQVTLSCSPISGHRSVSWYQQTPGQGLQFLFEYFSETQRNKGNFPGRFSGRQFSNSRSEMNVSTLELGDSALYLCASSLDGERSFGYTFGSGTRLTVV.